This T cell receptor beta chain was obtained from a study of shared clonotypes between healthy human individuals. Study at large: Serving as donors were a couple of women and a few men, whose ages spanned 18 to 49.

Study conclusions and caveats: Clonotypes shared by all four sorted-subset donors had higher generation probabilities than non-shared clonotypes. Around 5.3% of naive CD4 clonotypes were shared across four donors.

Turning to this clone: Its cognate antigen is unknown.

Sequencing used immunoSEQ multiplex PCR; TCRdb keeps in-frame clones, though not all of them. The sample lists under 2.5 million clones, 85% to 95% occurring once. V was shortened by 5 bases and J by 1 base, with 11 bases between the two germline ends. The CDR3 has 14 amino acids. CDR1 is MNHEY and CDR2 is SVGAGI in the germline V gene. This TCR derives from a man aged 18 to 30 in good health. Some clones in this sample may be carry-over from other donors' samples. The chain carries TRBV6-5 and TRBJ1-1, with TRBD1 as a possible D gene (6 bases). Sequencing was performed on naive CD4+ T cells from PBMCs. Subset meaning: CD45RA+ positively selected. The CDR3 DNA reads TGTGCCAGCAGTGTGGACAGACCGAACACTGAAGCTTTCTTT. Encoded protein: CASSVDRPNTEAFF.